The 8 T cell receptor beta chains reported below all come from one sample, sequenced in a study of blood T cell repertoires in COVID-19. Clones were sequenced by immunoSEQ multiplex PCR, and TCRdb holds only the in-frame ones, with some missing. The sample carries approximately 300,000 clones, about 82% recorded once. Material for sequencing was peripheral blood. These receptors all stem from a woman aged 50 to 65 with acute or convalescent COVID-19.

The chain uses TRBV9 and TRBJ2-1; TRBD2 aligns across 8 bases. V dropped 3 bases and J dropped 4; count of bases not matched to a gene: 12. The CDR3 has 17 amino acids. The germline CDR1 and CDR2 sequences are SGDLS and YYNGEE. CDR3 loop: CASSAPDRVAGYNEQFF. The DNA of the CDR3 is TGTGCCAGCAGCGCCCCGGATAGGGTAGCGGGGTACAATGAGCAGTTCTTC. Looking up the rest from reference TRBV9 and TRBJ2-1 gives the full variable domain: DSGVTQTPKHLITATGQRVTLRCSPRSGDLSVYWYQQSLDQGLQFLIQYYNGEERAKGNILERFSAQQFPDLHSELNLSSLELGDSALYFCASSAPDRVAGYNEQFFGPGTRLTVL.

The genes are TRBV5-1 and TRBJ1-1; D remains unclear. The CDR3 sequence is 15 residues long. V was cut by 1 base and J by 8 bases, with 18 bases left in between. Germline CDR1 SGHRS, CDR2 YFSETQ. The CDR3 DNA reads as TGCGCCAGCAGCTTGTCGGACTTGATTCTGACCGAAGCTTTCTTT. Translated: CASSLSDLILTEAFF.

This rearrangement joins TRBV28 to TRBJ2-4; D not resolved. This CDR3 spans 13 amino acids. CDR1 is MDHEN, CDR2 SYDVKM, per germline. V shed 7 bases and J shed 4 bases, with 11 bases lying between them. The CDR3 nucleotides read TGTGCCAGCACGGTTGACACGAAAAACATTCAGTACTTC. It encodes CASTVDTKNIQYF.

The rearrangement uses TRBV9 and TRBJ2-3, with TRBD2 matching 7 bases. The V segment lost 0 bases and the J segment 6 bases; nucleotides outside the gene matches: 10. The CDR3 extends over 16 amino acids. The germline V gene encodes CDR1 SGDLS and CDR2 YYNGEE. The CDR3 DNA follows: TGTGCCAGCAGCGTAGCGGGCGGGAGAAGGGCGGATACGCAGTATTTT. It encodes CASSVAGGRRADTQYF.

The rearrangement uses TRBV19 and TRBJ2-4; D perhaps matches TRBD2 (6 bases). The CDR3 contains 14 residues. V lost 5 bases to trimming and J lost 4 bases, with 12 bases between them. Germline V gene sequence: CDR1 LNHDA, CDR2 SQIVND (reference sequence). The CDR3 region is CASSLSGGKNIQYF. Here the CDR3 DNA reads TGTGCCAGTAGTCTCAGTGGGGGGAAAAACATTCAGTACTTC.

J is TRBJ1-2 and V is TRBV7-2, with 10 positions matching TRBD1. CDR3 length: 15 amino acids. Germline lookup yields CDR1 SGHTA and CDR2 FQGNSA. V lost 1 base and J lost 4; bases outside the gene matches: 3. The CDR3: CASSLDGTGVYGYTF. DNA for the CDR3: TGTGCCAGCAGCTTAGACGGGACAGGGGTCTATGGCTACACCTTC.

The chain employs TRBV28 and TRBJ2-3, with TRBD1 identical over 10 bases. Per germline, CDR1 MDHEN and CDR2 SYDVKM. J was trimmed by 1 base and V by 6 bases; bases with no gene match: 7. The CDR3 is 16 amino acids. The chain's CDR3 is CASSSAGTGGTDTQYF. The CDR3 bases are TGTGCCAGCAGCTCCGCCGGGACAGGGGGCACAGATACGCAGTATTTT. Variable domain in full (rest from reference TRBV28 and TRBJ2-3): DVKVTQSSRYLVKRTGEKVFLECVQDMDHENMFWYRQDPGLGLRLIYFSYDVKMKEKGDIPEGYSVSREKKERFSLILESASTNQTSMYLCASSSAGTGGTDTQYFGPGTRLTVL.

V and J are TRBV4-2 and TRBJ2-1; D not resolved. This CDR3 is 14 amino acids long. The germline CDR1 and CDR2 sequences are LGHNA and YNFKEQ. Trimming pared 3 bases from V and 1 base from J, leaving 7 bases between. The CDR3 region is CASSQRGSYNEQFF. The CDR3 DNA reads TGTGCCAGCAGCCAGCGCGGATCCTACAATGAGCAGTTCTTC.